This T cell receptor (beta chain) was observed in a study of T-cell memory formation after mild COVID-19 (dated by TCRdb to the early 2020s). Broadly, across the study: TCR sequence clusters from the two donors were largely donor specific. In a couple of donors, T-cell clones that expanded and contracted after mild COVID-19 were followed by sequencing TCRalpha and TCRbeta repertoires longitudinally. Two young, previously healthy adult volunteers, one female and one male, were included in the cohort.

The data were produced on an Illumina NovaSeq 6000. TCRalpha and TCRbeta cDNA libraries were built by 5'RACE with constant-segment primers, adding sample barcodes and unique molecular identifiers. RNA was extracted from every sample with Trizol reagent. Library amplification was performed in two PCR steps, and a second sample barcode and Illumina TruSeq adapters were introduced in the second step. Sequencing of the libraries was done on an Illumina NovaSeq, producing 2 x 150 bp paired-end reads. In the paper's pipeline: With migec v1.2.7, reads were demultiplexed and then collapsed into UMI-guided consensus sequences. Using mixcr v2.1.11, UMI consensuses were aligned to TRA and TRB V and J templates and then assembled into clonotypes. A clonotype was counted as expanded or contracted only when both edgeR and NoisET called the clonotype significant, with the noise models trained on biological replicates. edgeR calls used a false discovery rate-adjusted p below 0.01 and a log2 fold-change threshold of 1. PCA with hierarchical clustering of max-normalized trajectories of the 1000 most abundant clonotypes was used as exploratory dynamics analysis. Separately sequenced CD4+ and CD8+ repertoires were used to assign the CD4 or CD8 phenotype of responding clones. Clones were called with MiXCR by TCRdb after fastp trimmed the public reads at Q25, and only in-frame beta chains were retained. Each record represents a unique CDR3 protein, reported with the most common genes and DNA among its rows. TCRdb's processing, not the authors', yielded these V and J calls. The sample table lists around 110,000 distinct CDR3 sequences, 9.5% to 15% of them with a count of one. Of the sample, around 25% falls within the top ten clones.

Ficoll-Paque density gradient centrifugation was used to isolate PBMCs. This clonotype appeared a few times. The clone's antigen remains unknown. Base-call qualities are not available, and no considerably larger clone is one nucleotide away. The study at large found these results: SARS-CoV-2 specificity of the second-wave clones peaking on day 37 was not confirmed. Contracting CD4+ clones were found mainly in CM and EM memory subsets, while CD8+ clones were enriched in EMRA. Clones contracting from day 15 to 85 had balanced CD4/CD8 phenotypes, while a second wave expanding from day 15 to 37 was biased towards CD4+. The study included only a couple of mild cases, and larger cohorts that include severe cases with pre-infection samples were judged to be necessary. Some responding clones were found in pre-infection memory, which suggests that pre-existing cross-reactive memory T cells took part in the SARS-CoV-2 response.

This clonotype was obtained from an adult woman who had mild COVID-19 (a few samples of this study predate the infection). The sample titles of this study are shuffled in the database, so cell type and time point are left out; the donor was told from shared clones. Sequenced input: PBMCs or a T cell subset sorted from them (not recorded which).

The base sequence is TGCGCCAGCAGCCTTCAGGACACCTATGGCTACACCTTC. Translation gives CASSLQDTYGYTF. The V and J genes are TRBV4-1 and TRBJ1-2; TRBD1 is perhaps the D gene, given 5 matching bases. Per the germline V gene, MGHRA is the CDR1 and YSYEKL is the CDR2. The CDR3 starts with the cysteine, ends with the phenylalanine, and has 13 residues. The only DNA kept is the CDR3, 39 bases in frame from the first base. V was cut back by 4 bases and J by 4 bases, leaving a gap of 10 bases between them.